The present T cell receptor beta chain was sequenced within a study of CD8 T cells in ankylosing spondylitis. Study-wide results and limits: In synovial fluid and blood from reactive arthritis, some motif variants were previously reported. Clones tied to disease were said to be significantly enriched in matched ankylosing spondylitis synovial fluid. Roughly eight highly homologous variants formed a TCR beta motif that appeared characteristic of ankylosing spondylitis blood. Clones linked to disease, bearing a CD8+ phenotype, were relatively rare in peripheral blood.

Researchers built TCR beta libraries using quantitative 5'-RACE with molecular barcodes. TCRdb ran MiXCR on the 5' RACE reads and lists one entry per CDR3 protein. The profile shows around 770,000 distinct CDR3 sequences, 10% to 15% of them singletons. This clonotype was recorded many times. Its cognate antigen is unknown. CDR1 SQVTM and CDR2 ANQGSEA come from the germline V gene. The CDR3 loop spans 17 amino acids. Trimming took 6 bases from V and 4 from J; bases not matched to a gene: 14. Sequenced input: blood, either unsorted or a sorted T cell fraction (not recorded which). This TCR derives from a male donor with ankylosing spondylitis. The V call is TRBV29-1, the J call TRBJ2-1; TRBD1 aligns across 11 bases. The DNA of the CDR3 is TGCAGCGTCGTACAGACCGGGACAGGGGGTTTTTACAATGAGCAGTTCTTC. It codes for CSVVQTGTGGFYNEQFF.